The clone carrying this T cell receptor (beta chain) was seen a few times. The antigen is not known. As TCR cDNA was made by 5'RACE template switching, a universal primer site and UMIs were added. TCRdb re-called the 5' RACE reads with MiXCR, one entry per CDR3 protein. The top ten clones hold roughly 19% of a sample with about 320,000 distinct CDR3 sequences, approximately 4% of them seen once. The ends were cut back, 4 bases at V and 7 bases at J, with 17 bases in the middle. The CDR3 length is 16 residues. Germline-derived CDR1 and CDR2 are SNHLY and FYNNEI. The sample is drawn from a study of T cells after yellow fever vaccination. Study conclusions and caveats: Reappearance after the booster was seen for most primary-vaccination clones, at approximately 97% CD4 and 80% to 90% CD8.

The input for sequencing was PBMCs, taken 15 days after the yellow fever booster vaccination. The chain links TRBV2 to TRBJ1-6; unclear D gene. The clonotype comes from a man younger than 35 who received the YFV17D yellow fever vaccine. CDR3 in DNA: TGTGCCAGCAGTGGGAGCTGGAAAACCCTAAATTCACCCCTCCACTTT. This codes for CASSGSWKTLNSPLHF.